This TCR beta chain was identified in a study of technical replicates of blood from several donors. Generated by immunoSEQ multiplex PCR, the TCRdb table keeps only in-frame clones and is missing some. The top ten clones hold 3.9% of a sample with 45,000 to 50,000 clones, 90% to 95% of them seen once. Looked up from germline, CDR1 is SNHLY and CDR2 is FYNNEI. This CDR3 comprises 14 residues. V was pared by 5 bases and J by 2 bases, with 3 bases of the junction left unmatched. The receptor comes from a human donor in good health. Some clones in this sample may be carry-over from other donors' samples. Input material: PBMCs. This chain connects TRBV2 to TRBJ2-3; 8 bases match TRBD2. CDR3 sequence: CASSSGGSTDTQYF. The CDR3 DNA follows: TGTGCCAGCAGTAGCGGGGGTTCCACAGATACGCAGTATTTT.